Sequencing of this TCR beta chain was carried out in a study of blood T cell repertoires in COVID-19. About the research overall: Collection of acute and convalescent COVID-19 samples took place in the United States, Italy and Spain. The analysed material was cDNA or gDNA that came from T cells, B-cell-depleted T cells, or PBMCs.

V was cut by 2 bases and J by 1 base, with 14 bases left in between. The CDR3 consists of 16 residues. Germline V lookup: CDR1 SGHVS, CDR2 FQNEAQ. The protocol was immunoSEQ multiplex PCR, while the TCRdb copy is restricted to in-frame clones and leaves out a portion. This table holds more than 100,000 clones, roughly 90% found once. V is TRBV7-8 and J is TRBJ1-1; perhaps TRBD1 as D (6 bases). Sequenced sample: peripheral blood. The receptor was isolated from a man in his forties or fifties with acute or convalescent COVID-19. The CDR3 bases are TGTGCCAGCAGCTTATTTGCCGGGACACCGAACACTGAAGCTTTCTTT. It encodes CASSLFAGTPNTEAFF.